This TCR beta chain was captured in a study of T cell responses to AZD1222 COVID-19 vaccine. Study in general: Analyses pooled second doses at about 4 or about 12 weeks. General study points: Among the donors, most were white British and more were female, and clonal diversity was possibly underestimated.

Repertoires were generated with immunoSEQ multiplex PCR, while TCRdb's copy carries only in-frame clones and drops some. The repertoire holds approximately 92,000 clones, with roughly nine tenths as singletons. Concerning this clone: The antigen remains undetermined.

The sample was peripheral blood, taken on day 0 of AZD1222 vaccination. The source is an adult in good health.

CDR3: CASSRGGGSVRHQPQHF. The CDR3, as DNA: TGTGCCAGTAGTAGAGGGGGGGGCTCGGTTCGTCATCAGCCCCAGCATTTT. The chain joins TRBV19 to TRBJ1-5; possible D gene TRBD1, 6 bases. CDR3 length: 17 amino acids. Germline values: CDR1 LNHDA, CDR2 SQIVND (reference sequence). V was pared by 4 bases and J by 5 bases, with 21 bases between.